This T cell receptor (beta chain) appears in the sequencing data of a study of shared clonotypes between healthy human individuals. At the level of the study: The study drew on a couple of women and a few men aged 18 to 49 as donors. Study findings and constraints: Roughly 5% was the fraction of naive CD4 clonotypes found shared across four donors.

On this clone itself: What it binds is unknown.

Naivety among CD8 cells was defined by CD45RO negativity and positive CCR7 selection, thereby excluding terminally differentiated effector memory CD45RA+ cells. Everyone who donated was a Caucasian adult who lived in Nashville, Tennessee. Here immunoSEQ multiplex PCR was the method, and the copy in TCRdb shows in-frame clones only, minus some. The sample comprises approximately 1.9 million clones, 93% of which are singletons, and 1.5% to 2% rests with the top ten. Germline V gene lookup returns CDR1 MNHEY and CDR2 SMNVEV (reference sequence). This CDR3 is 14 amino acids long. V dropped 5 bases and J dropped 6 bases, with 14 bases sitting between them.

The chain links TRBV27 to TRBJ1-5; maybe TRBD1 (5 bases). Input material: naive CD8+ T cells from PBMCs. The TCR originated in a man younger than 30 in good health. Some clones in this sample may be carry-over from other donors' samples. The DNA for the CDR3 is TGTGCCAGCAGTGAATCGGTAGGGGTTCAGCCCCAGCATTTT. Translation: CASSESVGVQPQHF.